This T cell receptor (beta chain) was recorded in a study of chemoradiotherapy in HPV16-positive cancers. Study background: Candidate HPV-specific clones and shared TCR motifs came from a couple of HPV16-positive patients. Study-wide results and caveats: Only two HPV16-positive patients supplied the functional HPV-specificity definition.

Produced via immunoSEQ multiplex PCR; TCRdb's table is partial and in-frame only. The repertoire has approximately 8,300 clones, around four fifths of them found once; the top ten carry 8% to 10%. Samples were taken several times over chemoradiotherapy. CDR1 and CDR2 from the germline V gene are MGHRA and YSYEKL. V trimming: 2 bases; J trimming: 4 bases; junction bases outside the gene matches: 7. This CDR3 has 15 amino acids. Concerning this clone: Antigen specificity is unknown.

The sample was gathered from a patient who underwent chemoradiotherapy. This receptor was obtained from a human donor with HPV-associated anogenital cancer. V usage is TRBV4-1 and J usage is TRBJ1-1; TRBD1 matches at 7 bases. CDR3 loop: CASSQQTGTFTEAFF. The CDR3 nucleotides read TGCGCCAGCAGCCAACAGACAGGGACGTTCACTGAAGCTTTCTTT.